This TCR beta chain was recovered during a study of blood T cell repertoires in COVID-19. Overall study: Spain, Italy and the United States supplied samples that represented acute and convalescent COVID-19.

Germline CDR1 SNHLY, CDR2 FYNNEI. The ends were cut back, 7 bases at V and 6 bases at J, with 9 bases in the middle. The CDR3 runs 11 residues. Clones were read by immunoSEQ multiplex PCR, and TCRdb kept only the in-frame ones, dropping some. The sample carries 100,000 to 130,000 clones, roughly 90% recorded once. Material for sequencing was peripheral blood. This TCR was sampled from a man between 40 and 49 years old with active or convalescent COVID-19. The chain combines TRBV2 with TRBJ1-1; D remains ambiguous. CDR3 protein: CASKFSAEAFF. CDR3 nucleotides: TGTGCCAGCAAATTCTCCGCTGAAGCTTTCTTT.